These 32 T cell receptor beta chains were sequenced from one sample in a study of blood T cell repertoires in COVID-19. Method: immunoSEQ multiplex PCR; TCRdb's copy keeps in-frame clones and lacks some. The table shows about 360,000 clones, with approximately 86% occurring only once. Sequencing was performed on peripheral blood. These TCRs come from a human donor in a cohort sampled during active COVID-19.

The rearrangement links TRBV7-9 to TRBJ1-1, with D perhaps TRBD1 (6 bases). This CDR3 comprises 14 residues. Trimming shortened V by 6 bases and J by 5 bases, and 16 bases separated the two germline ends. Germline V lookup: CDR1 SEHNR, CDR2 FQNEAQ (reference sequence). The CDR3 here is CASSLQGYGTEAFF. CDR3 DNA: TGTGCCAGCAGTTTACAGGGTTACGGGACTGAAGCTTTCTTT.

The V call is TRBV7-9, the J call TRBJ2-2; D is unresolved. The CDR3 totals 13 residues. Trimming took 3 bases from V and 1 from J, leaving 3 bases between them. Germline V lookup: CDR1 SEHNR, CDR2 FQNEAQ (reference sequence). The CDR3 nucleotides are TGTGCCAGCAGCTTCGGGAACACCGGGGAGCTGTTTTTT. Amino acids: CASSFGNTGELFF.

Written as DNA, the CDR3 is TGCGCCAGCAGCTCCACAGGGAGCACTGAAGCTTTCTTT. Protein product: CASSSTGSTEAFF. V gene TRBV5-1 combines with J gene TRBJ1-1; weak D call: TRBD1 (6 bases). This CDR3 contains 13 residues. In germline, CDR1 is SGHRS, CDR2 YFSETQ. V shed 3 bases and J shed 4 bases, with 10 bases lying between them.

The CDR3 reads CASSLETGQSVEKLFF. CDR3 bases: TGTGCCAGCAGCTTAGAGACGGGACAGTCGGTTGAAAAACTGTTTTTT. The genes are TRBV7-2 and TRBJ1-4; 7 nucleotides line up with TRBD1. The J segment lost 7 bases and the V segment lost 1 base, leaving 9 bases of the junction unmatched. Germline V gene sequence: CDR1 SGHTA, CDR2 FQGNSA. The length of the CDR3 is 16 residues. The full variable domain, its missing parts supplied by reference TRBV7-2 and TRBJ1-4, is GAGVSQSPSNKVTEKGKDVELRCDPISGHTALYWYRQSLGQGLEFLIYFQGNSAPDKSGLPSDRFSAERTGGSVSTLTIQRTQQEDSAVYLCASSLETGQSVEKLFFGSGTQLSVL.

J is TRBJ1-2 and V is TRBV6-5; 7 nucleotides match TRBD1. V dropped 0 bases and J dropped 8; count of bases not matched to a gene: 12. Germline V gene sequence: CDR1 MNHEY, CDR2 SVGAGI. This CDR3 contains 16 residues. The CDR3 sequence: CASSYSSRGIGYGYTF. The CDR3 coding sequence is TGTGCCAGCAGTTACTCGAGCAGGGGGATTGGTTACGGCTACACCTTC.

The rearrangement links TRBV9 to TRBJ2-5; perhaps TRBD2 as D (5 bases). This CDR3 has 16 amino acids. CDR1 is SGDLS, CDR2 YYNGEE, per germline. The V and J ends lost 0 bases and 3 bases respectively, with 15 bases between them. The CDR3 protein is CASSVALAGGEETQYF. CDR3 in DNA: TGTGCCAGCAGCGTAGCTTTGGCGGGTGGAGAAGAGACCCAGTACTTC.

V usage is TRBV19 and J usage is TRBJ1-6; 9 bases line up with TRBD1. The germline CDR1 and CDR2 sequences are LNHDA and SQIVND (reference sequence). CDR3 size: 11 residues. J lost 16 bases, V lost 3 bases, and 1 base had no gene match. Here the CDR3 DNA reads TGTGCCAGTAGTATGGGACAGGGTCTCCACTTT. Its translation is CASSMGQGLHF.

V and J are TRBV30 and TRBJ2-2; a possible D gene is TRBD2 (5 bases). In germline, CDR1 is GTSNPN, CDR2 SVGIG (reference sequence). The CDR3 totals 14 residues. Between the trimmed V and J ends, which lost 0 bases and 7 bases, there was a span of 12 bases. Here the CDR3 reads CAWSVVLRGGELFF. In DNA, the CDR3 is TGTGCCTGGAGTGTAGTCCTCCGGGGCGGGGAGCTGTTTTTT.

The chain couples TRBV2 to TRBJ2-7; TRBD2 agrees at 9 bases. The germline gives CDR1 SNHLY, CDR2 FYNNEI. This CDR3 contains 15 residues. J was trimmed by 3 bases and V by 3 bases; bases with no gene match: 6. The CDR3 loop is CASSDLAGVGYEQYF. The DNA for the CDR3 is TGTGCCAGCAGTGACTTAGCGGGAGTCGGCTACGAGCAGTACTTC.

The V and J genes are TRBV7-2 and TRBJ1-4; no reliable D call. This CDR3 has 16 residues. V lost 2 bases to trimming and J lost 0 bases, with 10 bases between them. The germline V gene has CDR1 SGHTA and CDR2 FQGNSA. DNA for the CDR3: TGTGCCAGCAGCTTACTTCCGGAGGCAACTAATGAAAAACTGTTTTTT. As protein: CASSLLPEATNEKLFF.

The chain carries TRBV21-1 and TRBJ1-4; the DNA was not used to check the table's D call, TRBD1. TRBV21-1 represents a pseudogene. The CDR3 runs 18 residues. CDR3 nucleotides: TGTGCCAGCAGCCATAGGACAAAAAACAGAGCAACTAATGAAAAACTGTTTTTT. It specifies CASSHRTKNRATNEKLFF.

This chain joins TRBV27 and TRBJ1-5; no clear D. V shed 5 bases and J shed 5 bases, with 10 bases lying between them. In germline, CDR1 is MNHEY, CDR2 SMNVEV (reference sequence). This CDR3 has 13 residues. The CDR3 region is CASSAGGYQPQHF. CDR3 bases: TGTGCCAGCAGTGCTGGAGGGTATCAGCCCCAGCATTTT.

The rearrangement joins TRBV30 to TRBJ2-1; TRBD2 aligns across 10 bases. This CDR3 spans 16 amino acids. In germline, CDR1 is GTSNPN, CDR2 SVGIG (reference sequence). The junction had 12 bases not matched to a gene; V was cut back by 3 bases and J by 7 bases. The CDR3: CAWRGPLAGVRNEQFF. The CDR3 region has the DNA TGTGCCTGGAGGGGACCTCTAGCGGGAGTAAGGAATGAGCAGTTCTTC.

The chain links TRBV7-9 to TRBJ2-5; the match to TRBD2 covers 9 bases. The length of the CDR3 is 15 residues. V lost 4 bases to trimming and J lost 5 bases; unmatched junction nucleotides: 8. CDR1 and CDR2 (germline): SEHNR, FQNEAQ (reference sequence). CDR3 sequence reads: CASSYRTSEQETQYF. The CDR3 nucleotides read TGTGCCAGCAGCTACCGGACTAGCGAGCAGGAGACCCAGTACTTC.

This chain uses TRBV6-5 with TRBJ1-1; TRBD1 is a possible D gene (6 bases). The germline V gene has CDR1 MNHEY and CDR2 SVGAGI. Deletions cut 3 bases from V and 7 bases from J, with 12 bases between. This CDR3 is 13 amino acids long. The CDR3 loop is CASSYTGNGEAFF. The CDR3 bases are TGTGCCAGCAGTTATACAGGGAATGGTGAAGCTTTCTTT.

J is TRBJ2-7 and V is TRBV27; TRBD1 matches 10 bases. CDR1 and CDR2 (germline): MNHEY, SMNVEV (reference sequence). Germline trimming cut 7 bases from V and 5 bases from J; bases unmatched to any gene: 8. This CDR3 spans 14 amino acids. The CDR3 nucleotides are TGTGCCAGCATAGGGACAGGGGCGACCAACGAGCAGTACTTC. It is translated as CASIGTGATNEQYF.

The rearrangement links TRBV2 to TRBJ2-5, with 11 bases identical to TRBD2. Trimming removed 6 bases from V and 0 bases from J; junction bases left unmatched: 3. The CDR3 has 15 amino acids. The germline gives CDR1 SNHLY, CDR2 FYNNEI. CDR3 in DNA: TGTGCCAGCAGACCGGGACTAGCGGACCAAGAGACCCAGTACTTC. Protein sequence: CASRPGLADQETQYF.

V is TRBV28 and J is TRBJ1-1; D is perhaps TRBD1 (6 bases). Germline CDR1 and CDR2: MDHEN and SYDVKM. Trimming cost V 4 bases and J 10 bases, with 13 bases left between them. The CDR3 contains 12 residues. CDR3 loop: CASSSGHQGAFF. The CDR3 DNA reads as TGTGCCAGCAGTTCGGGACACCAAGGAGCTTTCTTT.

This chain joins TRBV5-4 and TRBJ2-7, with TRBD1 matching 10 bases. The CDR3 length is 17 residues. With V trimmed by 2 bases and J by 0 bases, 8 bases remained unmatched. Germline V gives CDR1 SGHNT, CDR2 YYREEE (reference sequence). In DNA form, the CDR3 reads TGTGCCAGCAGCTTTTTCCAGGGACAGGGGAACTCCTACGAGCAGTACTTC. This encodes CASSFFQGQGNSYEQYF.

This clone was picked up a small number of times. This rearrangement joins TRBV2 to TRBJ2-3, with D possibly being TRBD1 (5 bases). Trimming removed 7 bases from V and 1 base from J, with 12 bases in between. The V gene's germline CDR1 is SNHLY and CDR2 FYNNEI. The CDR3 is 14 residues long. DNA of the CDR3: TGTGCCAGCAAAGAACAAGGGGGCACAGATACGCAGTATTTT. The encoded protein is CASKEQGGTDTQYF.

The CDR3 nucleotides are TGTGCCAGCAGCCAAGGCCGGGGACAAAACAATGAGCAGTTCTTC. It is translated as CASSQGRGQNNEQFF. This sequence joins TRBV3-1 (or the pseudogene TRBV3-2) and TRBJ2-1, with D possibly being TRBD1 (6 bases). The V and J ends lost 1 base and 5 bases respectively, with 12 bases between them. Germline values: CDR1 LGHDT, CDR2 YNNKEL (reference sequence). The CDR3 is made up of 15 amino acids.

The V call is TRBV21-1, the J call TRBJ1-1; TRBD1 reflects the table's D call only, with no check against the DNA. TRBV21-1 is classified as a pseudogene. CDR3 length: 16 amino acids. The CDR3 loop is CASSKAPGHLNTEAFF. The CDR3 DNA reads TGTGCCAGCAGCAAAGCCCCGGGACATTTGAACACTGAAGCTTTCTTT.

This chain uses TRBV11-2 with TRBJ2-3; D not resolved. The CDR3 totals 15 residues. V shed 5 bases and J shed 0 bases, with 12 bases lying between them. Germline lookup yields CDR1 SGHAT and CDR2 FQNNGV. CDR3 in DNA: TGTGCCAGCAGCGTATCAAAAACTAGCACAGATACGCAGTATTTT. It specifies CASSVSKTSTDTQYF.

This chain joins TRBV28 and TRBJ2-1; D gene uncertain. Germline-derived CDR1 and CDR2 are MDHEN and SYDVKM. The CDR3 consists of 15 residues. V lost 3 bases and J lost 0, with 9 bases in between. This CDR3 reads CASSFPPSSYNEQFF. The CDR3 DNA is TGTGCCAGCAGTTTTCCACCTAGCTCCTACAATGAGCAGTTCTTC.

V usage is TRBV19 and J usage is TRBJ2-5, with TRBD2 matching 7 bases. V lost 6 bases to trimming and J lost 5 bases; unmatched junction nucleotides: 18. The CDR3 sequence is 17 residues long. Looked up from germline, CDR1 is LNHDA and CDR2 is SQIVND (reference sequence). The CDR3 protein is CASSRLASSLVSETQYF. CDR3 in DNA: TGTGCCAGTAGCAGACTAGCTAGTTCCTTGGTTTCGGAGACCCAGTACTTC. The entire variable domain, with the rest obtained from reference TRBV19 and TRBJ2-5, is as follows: DGGITQSPKYLFRKEGQNVTLSCEQNLNHDAMYWYRQDPGQGLRLIYYSQIVNDFQKGDIAEGYSVSREKKESFPLTVTSAQKNPTAFYLCASSRLASSLVSETQYFGPGTRLLVL.

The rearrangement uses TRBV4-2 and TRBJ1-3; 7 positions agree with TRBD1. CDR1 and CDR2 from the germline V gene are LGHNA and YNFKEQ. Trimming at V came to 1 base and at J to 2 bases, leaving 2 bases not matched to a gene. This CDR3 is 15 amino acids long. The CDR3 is CASSQVTGAGNTIYF. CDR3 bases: TGTGCCAGCAGCCAAGTTACAGGGGCTGGAAACACCATATATTTT.

Written as DNA, the CDR3 is TGTGCCAGCAGTGAAGCGCTCCGGGACAGGGCGGGTGGCTACACCTTC. Amino acids: CASSEALRDRAGGYTF. The chain recombines TRBV2 with TRBJ1-2; TRBD1 matches 9 bases. Germline CDR1 and CDR2: SNHLY and FYNNEI. The V gene end was trimmed by 0 bases and the J gene end by 7 bases; junction bases not matched to a gene: 9. The CDR3 covers 16 residues.

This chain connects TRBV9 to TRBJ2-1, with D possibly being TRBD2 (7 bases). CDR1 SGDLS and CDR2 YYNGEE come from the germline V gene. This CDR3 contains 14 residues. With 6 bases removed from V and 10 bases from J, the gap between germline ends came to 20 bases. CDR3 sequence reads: CASNPAGAVREQFF. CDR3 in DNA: TGTGCCAGCAACCCGGCGGGGGCGGTACGAGAGCAGTTCTTC. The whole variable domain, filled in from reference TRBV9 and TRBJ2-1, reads DSGVTQTPKHLITATGQRVTLRCSPRSGDLSVYWYQQSLDQGLQFLIQYYNGEERAKGNILERFSAQQFPDLHSELNLSSLELGDSALYFCASNPAGAVREQFFGPGTRLTVL.

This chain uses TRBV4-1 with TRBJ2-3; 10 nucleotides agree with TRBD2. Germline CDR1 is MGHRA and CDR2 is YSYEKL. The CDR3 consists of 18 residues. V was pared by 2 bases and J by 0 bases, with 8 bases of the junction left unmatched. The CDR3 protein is CASSQRLAGDTSTDTQYF. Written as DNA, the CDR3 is TGCGCCAGCAGCCAACGCCTAGCGGGGGACACTAGCACAGATACGCAGTATTTT.

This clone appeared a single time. CDR3 DNA sequence: TGTGCCACCCTCCGGGACAGGGATTTTCAGCCCCAGCATTTT. Translating it yields CATLRDRDFQPQHF. The gene calls are TRBV28 and TRBJ1-5, with 9 bases aligning to TRBD1. This CDR3 comprises 14 residues. Germline V gene lookup returns CDR1 MDHEN and CDR2 SYDVKM. V lost 10 bases, J lost 6 bases, and 10 bases stayed unmatched.

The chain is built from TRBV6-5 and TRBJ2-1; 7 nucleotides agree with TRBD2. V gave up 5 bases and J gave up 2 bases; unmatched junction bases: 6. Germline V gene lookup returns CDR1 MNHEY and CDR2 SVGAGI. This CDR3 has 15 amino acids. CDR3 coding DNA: TGTGCCAGCAGTCGGGGGGACGGGGCCTACAATGAGCAGTTCTTC. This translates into CASSRGDGAYNEQFF.

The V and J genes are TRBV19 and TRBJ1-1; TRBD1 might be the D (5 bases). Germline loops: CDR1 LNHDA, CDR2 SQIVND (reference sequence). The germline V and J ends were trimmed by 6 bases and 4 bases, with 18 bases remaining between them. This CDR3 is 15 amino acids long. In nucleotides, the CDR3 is TGTGCCAGTAGCTCGCAGGGTGAGTATGGCACTGAAGCTTTCTTT. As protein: CASSSQGEYGTEAFF.